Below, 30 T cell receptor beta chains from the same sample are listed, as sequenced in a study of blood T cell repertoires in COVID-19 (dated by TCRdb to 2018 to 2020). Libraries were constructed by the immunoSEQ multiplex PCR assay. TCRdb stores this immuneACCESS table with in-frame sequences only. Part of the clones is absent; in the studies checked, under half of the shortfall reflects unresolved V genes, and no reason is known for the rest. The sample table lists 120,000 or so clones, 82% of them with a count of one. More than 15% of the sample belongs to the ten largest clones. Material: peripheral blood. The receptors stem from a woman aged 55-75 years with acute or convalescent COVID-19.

The CDR3, as DNA: TGTGCCAGCTCAAGCGGACAGCAGGAAGCTTTCTTT. Translating it yields CASSSGQQEAFF. V usage is TRBV18 and J usage is TRBJ1-1; D may be TRBD1 (6 bases). Germline CDR1 KGHSH, CDR2 LQKENI. Between the trimmed V and J ends, which lost 5 bases and 8 bases, there was a span of 12 bases. The CDR3 consists of 12 residues.

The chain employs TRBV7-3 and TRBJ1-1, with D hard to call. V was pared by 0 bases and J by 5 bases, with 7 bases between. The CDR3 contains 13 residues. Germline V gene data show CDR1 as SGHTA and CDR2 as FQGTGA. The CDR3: CASSLTIGTEAFF. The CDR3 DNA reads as TGTGCCAGCAGCTTAACAATCGGGACTGAAGCTTTCTTT.

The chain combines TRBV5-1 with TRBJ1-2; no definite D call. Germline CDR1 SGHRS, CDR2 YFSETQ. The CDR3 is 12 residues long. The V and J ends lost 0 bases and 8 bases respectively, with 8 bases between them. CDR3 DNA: TGCGCCAGCAGCTTGGACCAAGAGGGCTACACCTTC. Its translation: CASSLDQEGYTF.

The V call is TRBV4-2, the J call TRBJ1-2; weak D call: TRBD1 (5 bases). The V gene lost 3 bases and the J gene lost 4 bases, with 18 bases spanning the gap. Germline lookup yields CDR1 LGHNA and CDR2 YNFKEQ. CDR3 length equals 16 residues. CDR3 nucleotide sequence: TGTGCCAGCAGCCAGCCCACCAGGGCGGCGAGCTATGGCTACACCTTC. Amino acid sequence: CASSQPTRAASYGYTF.

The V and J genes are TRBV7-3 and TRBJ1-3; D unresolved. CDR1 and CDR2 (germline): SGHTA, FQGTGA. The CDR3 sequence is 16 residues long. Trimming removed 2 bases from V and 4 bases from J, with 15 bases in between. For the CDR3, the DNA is TGTGCCAGCAGCTTAGGAGGACCTGGGCAAGGAAACACCATATATTTT. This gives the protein CASSLGGPGQGNTIYF.

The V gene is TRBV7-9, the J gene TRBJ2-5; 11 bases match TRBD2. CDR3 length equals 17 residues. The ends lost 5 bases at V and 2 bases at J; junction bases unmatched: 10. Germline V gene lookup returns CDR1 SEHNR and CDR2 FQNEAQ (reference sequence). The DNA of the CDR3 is TGTGCCAGCAGCCCCAAACTAGCGGGGGAAATACAAGAGACCCAGTACTTC. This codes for CASSPKLAGEIQETQYF.

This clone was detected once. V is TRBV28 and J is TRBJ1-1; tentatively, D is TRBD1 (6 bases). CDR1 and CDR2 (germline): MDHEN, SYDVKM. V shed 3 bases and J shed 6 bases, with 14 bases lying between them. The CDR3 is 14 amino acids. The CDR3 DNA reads TGTGCCAGCAGTTTGACAGGCCGATTTGCTGAAGCTTTCTTT. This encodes CASSLTGRFAEAFF.

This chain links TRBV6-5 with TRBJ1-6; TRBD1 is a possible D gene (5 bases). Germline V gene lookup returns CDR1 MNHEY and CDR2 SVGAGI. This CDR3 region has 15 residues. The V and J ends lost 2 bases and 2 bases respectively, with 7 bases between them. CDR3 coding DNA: TGTGCCAGCAGTTACGAGACAGCCTATAATTCACCCCTCCACTTT. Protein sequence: CASSYETAYNSPLHF.

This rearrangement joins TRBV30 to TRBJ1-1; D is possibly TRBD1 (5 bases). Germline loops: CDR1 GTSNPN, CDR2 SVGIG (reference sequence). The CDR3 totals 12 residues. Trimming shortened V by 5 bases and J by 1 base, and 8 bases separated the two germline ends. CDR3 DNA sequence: TGTGCCTGGGACAGAACGAACACTGAAGCTTTCTTT. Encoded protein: CAWDRTNTEAFF.

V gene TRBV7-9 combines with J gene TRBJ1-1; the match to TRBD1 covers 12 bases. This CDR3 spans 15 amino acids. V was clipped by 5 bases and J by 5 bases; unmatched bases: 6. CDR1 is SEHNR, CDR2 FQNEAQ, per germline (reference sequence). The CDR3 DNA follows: TGTGCCAGCAGCGACCGGGACAGGGGGCTTACTGAAGCTTTCTTT. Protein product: CASSDRDRGLTEAFF.

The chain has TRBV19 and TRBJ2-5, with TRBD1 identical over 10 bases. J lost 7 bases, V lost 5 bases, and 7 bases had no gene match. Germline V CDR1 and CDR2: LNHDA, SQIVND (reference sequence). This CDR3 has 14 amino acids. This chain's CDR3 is CASSPGTGARTQYF. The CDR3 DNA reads TGTGCCAGTAGTCCCGGGACAGGGGCTCGGACCCAGTACTTC.

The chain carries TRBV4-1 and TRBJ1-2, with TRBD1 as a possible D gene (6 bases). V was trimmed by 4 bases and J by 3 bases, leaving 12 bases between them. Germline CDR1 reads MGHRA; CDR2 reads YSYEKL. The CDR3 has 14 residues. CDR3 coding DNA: TGCGCCAGCAGCCGAATATCAGGGGACTATGGCTACACCTTC. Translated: CASSRISGDYGYTF.

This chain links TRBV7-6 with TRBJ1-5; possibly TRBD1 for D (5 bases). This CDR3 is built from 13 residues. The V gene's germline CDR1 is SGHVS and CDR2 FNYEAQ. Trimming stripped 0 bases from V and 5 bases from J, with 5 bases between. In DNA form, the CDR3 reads TGTGCCAGCAGCTTAGCCAGGGATCAGCCCCAGCATTTT. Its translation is CASSLARDQPQHF.

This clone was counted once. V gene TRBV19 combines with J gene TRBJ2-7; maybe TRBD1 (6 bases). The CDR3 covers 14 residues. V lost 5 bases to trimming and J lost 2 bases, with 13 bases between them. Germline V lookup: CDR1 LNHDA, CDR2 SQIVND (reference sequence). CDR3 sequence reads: CASSPSTGPYEQYF. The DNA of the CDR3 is TGTGCCAGTAGTCCGTCGACAGGTCCCTACGAGCAGTACTTC.

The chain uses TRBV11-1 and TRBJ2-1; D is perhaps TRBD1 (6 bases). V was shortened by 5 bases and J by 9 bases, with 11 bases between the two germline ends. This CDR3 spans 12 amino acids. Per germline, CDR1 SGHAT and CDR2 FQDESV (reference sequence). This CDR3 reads CASSGQTVEQFF. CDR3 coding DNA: TGTGCCAGCAGCGGACAGACAGTTGAGCAGTTCTTC.

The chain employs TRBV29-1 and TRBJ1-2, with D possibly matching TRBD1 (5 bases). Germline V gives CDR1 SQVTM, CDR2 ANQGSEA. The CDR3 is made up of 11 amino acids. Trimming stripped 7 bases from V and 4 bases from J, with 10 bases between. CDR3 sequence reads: CSALDSYGYTF. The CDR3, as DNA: TGCAGCGCCCTCGACAGCTATGGCTACACCTTC.

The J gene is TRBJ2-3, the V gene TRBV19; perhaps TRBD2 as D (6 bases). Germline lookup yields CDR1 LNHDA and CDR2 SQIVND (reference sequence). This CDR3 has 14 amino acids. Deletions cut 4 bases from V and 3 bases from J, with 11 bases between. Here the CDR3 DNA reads TGTGCCAGTAGTACGGGACTTCAAACAGATACGCAGTATTTT. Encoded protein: CASSTGLQTDTQYF. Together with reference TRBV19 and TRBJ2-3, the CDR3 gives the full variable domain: DGGITQSPKYLFRKEGQNVTLSCEQNLNHDAMYWYRQDPGQGLRLIYYSQIVNDFQKGDIAEGYSVSREKKESFPLTVTSAQKNPTAFYLCASSTGLQTDTQYFGPGTRLTVL.

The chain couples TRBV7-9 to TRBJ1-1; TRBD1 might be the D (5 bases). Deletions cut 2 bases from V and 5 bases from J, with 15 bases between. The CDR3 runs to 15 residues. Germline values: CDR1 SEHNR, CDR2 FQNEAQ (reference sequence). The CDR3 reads CASSLLGIGGTEAFF. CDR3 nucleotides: TGTGCCAGCAGCTTATTAGGGATCGGGGGGACTGAAGCTTTCTTT. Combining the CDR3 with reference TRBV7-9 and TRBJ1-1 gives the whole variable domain DTGVSQNPRHKITKRGQNVTFRCDPISEHNRLYWYRQTLGQGPEFLTYFQNEAQLEKSRLLSDRFSAERPKGSFSTLEIQRTEQGDSAMYLCASSLLGIGGTEAFFGQGTRLTVV.

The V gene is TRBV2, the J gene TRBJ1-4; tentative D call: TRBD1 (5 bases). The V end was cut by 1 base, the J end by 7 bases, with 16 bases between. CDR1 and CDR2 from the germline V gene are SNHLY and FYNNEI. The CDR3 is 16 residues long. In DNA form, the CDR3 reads TGTGCCAGCAGTGAAGGGGGCAGGATTCTCGGTGAAAAACTGTTTTTT. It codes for CASSEGGRILGEKLFF.

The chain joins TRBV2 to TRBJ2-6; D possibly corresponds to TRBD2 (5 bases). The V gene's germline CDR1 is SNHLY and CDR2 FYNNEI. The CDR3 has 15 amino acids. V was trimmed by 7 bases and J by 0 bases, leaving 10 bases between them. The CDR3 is CASTGLRSGANVLTF. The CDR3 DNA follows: TGTGCCAGCACTGGACTGCGCTCTGGGGCCAACGTCCTGACTTTC. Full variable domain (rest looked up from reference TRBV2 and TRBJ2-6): EPEVTQTPSHQVTQMGQEVILRCVPISNHLYFYWYRQILGQKVEFLVSFYNNEISEKSEIFDDQFSVERPDGSNFTLKIRSTKLEDSAMYFCASTGLRSGANVLTFGAGSRLTVL.

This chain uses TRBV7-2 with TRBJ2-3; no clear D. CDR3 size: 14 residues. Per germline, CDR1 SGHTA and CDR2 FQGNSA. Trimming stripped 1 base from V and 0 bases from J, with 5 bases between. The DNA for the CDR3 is TGTGCCAGCAGCTTAGACAGTAGCACAGATACGCAGTATTTT. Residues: CASSLDSSTDTQYF.

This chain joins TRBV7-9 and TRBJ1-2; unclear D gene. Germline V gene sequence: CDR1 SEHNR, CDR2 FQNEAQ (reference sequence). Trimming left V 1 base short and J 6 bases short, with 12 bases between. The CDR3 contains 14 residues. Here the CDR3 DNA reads TGTGCCAGCAGCTTAGGAGGTTTCTTGGATGGCTACACCTTC. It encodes CASSLGGFLDGYTF.

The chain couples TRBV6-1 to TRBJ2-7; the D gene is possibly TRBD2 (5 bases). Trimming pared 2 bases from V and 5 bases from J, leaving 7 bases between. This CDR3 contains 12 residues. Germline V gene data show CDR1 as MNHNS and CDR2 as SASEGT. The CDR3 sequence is CASSETRDEQYF. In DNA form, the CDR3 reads TGTGCCAGCAGTGAAACGCGGGACGAGCAGTACTTC.

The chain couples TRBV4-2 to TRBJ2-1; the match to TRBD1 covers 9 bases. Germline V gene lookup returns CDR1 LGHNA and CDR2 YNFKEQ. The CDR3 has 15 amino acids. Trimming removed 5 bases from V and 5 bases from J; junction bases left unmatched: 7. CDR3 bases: TGTGCCAGCAGCAAAGGACAGGGGTACCACAATGAGCAGTTCTTC. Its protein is CASSKGQGYHNEQFF.

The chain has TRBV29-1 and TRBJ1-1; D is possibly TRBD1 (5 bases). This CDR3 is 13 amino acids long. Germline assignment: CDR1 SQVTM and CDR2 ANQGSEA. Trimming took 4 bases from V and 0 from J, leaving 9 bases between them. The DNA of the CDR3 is TGCAGCGTTGTGGGGCAGATGAACACTGAAGCTTTCTTT. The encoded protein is CSVVGQMNTEAFF.

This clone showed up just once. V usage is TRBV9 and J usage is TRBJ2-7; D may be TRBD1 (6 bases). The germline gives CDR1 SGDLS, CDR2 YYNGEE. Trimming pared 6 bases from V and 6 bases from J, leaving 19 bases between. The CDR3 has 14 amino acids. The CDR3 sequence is CASTLGGERTEQYF. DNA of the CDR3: TGTGCCAGCACGCTTGGGGGCGAGCGAACCGAGCAGTACTTC.

The CDR3 loop is CASSEPEGIARSPLHF. CDR3 bases: TGTGCCAGCAGTGAACCGGAGGGTATCGCTCGTTCACCCCTCCACTTT. The rearrangement uses TRBV25-1 and TRBJ1-6; D is ambiguous. V was pared by 2 bases and J by 9 bases, with 17 bases between. The CDR3 length is 16 residues. Looked up from germline, CDR1 is MGHDK and CDR2 is SYGVNS.

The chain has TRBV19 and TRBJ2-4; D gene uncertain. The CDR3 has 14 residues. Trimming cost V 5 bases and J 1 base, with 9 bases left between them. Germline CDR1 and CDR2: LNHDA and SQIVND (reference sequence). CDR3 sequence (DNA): TGTGCCAGTAGTCCCCACGGGGCCAAAAACATTCAGTACTTC. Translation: CASSPHGAKNIQYF.

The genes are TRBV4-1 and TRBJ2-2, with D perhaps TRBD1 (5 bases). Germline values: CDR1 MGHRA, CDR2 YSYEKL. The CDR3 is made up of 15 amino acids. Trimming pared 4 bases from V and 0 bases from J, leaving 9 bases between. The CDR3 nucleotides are TGCGCCAGCAGCCCCGACAGCACGAACACCGGGGAGCTGTTTTTT. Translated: CASSPDSTNTGELFF.

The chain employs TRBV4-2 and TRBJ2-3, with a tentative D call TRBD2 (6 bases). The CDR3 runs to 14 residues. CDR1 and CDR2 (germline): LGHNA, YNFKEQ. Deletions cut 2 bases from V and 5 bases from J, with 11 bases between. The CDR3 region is CASSQREAGDTQYF. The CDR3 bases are TGTGCCAGCAGCCAAAGGGAGGCGGGAGATACGCAGTATTTT.